The clone carrying this T cell receptor beta chain has ten or more counts. The record originates from a study of T cells of healthy individuals. Trimming at V came to 0 bases and at J to 1 base, leaving 7 bases not matched to a gene. CDR1 and CDR2 (germline): DFQATT, SNEGSKA (reference sequence). This CDR3 contains 17 residues. Via MiXCR, TCRdb re-called the 5' RACE reads, giving one row per CDR3 protein. The profile shows 40,000 to 65,000 distinct CDR3 sequences, approximately 15% of them singletons. The receptor was isolated from a human donor in good health. The chain joins TRBV20-1 to TRBJ2-3; 10 bases line up with TRBD2. In nucleotides, the CDR3 is TGCAGTGCTAGAGATCAAGCGGGAGGGGCCGGCACAGATACGCAGTATTTT. The encoded protein is CSARDQAGGAGTDTQYF.